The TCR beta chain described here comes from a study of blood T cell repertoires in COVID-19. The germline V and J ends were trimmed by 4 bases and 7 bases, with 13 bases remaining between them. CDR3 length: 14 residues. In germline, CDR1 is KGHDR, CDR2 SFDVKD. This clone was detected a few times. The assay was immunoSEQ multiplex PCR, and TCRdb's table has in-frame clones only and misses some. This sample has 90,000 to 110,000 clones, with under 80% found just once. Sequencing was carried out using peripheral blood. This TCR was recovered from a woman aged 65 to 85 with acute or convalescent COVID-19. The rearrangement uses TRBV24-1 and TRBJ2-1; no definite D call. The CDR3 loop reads CATSEAGIMNEQFF. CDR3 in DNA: TGTGCCACCAGTGAGGCAGGAATAATGAATGAGCAGTTCTTC.